Below, 20 T cell receptor beta chains from the same sample are listed, as sequenced in a study of CD8+ T cells in alopecia areata. Treatment: oral pan-JAK inhibitor, 5-10 mg twice daily. As the sequencing template, cDNA was produced by extracting RNA and reverse transcribing it. The assay was immunoSEQ multiplex PCR, and TCRdb's table has in-frame clones only and misses some. The table lists some 200,000 clones, under 60% of them singletons, with around 1.6% in the top ten. The starting material was CD4+ T cells sorted from blood, obtained at week 4, from a patient treated with tofacitinib. These receptors were taken from a human donor with alopecia areata.

V is TRBV5-1 and J is TRBJ1-4, with D uncertain. Germline CDR1 reads SGHRS; CDR2 reads YFSETQ. This CDR3 spans 14 amino acids. With 3 bases removed from V and 7 bases from J, the gap between germline ends came to 13 bases. In DNA, the CDR3 is TGCGCCAGCAGCTCGGGAAACACGGCTGAAAAACTGTTTTTT. Amino acids: CASSSGNTAEKLFF.

V usage is TRBV14 and J usage is TRBJ2-5; D is unclear. CDR1 and CDR2 (germline): SGHDN, FVKESK. This CDR3 is 13 amino acids long. Trimming removed 1 base at V and 5 bases at J, with 8 bases between. This CDR3 reads CASSQAVRETQYF. Here the CDR3 DNA reads TGTGCCAGCAGCCAAGCCGTGCGTGAGACCCAGTACTTC.

This chain connects TRBV9 to TRBJ2-3, with D possibly matching TRBD2 (6 bases). Germline assignment: CDR1 SGDLS and CDR2 YYNGEE. The germline V and J ends were trimmed by 1 base and 2 bases, with 11 bases remaining between them. The CDR3 covers 15 residues. The chain's CDR3 is CASSVWGVATDTQYF. CDR3 DNA sequence: TGTGCCAGCAGCGTATGGGGGGTGGCCACAGATACGCAGTATTTT.

A word on this clone: Its ends do not fully match the called genes, so a read error is possible. This chain uses TRBV7-2 with TRBJ2-5; 11 nucleotides align to TRBD2. CDR1 SGHTA and CDR2 FQGNSA come from the germline V gene. The CDR3 has 14 residues. CDR3 amino acids: CASSVAGGKETQYF. The CDR3 region has the DNA TGTGCCAGCAGCGTAGCGGGGGGGAAAGAGACCCAGTACTTC.

The chain links TRBV5-1 to TRBJ1-1; D unresolved. Germline CDR1 and CDR2: SGHRS and YFSETQ. The CDR3 spans 15 residues. The V gene lost 1 base and the J gene lost 3 bases, with 13 bases spanning the gap. The DNA for the CDR3 is TGCGCCAGCAGCTTGATAGGCCGGGAGGACACTGAAGCTTTCTTT. The encoded protein is CASSLIGREDTEAFF.

This clone was observed a few times. The rearrangement links TRBV18 to TRBJ2-1; 7 bases are shared with TRBD2. The germline gives CDR1 KGHSH, CDR2 LQKENI. The CDR3 is made up of 15 amino acids. V shed 5 bases and J 9 bases; nucleotides not matched to a gene: 13. CDR3 sequence reads: CASSSAGTKGSEQFF. The CDR3 bases are TGTGCCAGCTCATCCGCCGGGACTAAAGGCAGTGAGCAGTTCTTC.

The chain uses TRBV11-2 and TRBJ1-1, with D tentatively TRBD1 (5 bases). V was pared by 6 bases and J by 1 base, with 12 bases between. The CDR3 contains 14 residues. From germline, CDR1 is SGHAT and CDR2 FQNNGV. The CDR3 here is CASRTESKNTEAFF. In nucleotides, the CDR3 is TGTGCCAGCAGGACAGAAAGTAAGAACACTGAAGCTTTCTTT.

V and J are TRBV15 and TRBJ1-1, with D perhaps matching TRBD1 (6 bases). Germline lookup yields CDR1 LNHNV and CDR2 YYDKDF (reference sequence). This CDR3 has 15 amino acids. V shed 1 base and J shed 2 bases, with 11 bases lying between them. DNA of the CDR3: TGTGCCACCAGCAGAGTCCGACAGGAAAACACTGAAGCTTTCTTT. Its translation: CATSRVRQENTEAFF.

The count of this clone is one. The rearrangement joins TRBV27 to TRBJ1-6; D is uncertain. V lost 5 bases and J lost 7, with 9 bases in between. The CDR3 has 13 residues. Germline lookup yields CDR1 MNHEY and CDR2 SMNVEV (reference sequence). The CDR3 is CASSPIQNSPLHF. The CDR3 DNA sequence: TGTGCCAGCAGTCCCATTCAAAATTCACCCCTCCACTTT.

The DNA of the CDR3 is TGTGCCAGCGGCCGAGGACGGGCTACGGCTGAAGCTTTCTTT. The encoded protein is CASGRGRATAEAFF. The V and J genes are TRBV27 and TRBJ1-1; no clear D. The V gene's germline CDR1 is MNHEY and CDR2 SMNVEV (reference sequence). The V gene lost 8 bases and the J gene lost 6 bases, with 19 bases spanning the gap. This CDR3 has 14 residues.

This sequence joins TRBV29-1 and TRBJ2-5; D ambiguous. The J call may be mistaken, given a closer DNA end match to TRBJ2-7. Germline CDR1 reads SQVTM; CDR2 reads ANQGSEA. The CDR3 covers 11 residues. CDR3 nucleotide sequence: TGCAGCGATTGTTTCGGCTACGAGCAGTACTTC. Amino acids: CSDCFGYEQYF.

The V gene is TRBV6-6, the J gene TRBJ2-3; the D gene is possibly TRBD1 (7 bases). V lost 4 bases and J 2 bases, leaving 13 bases between the germline ends. The CDR3 contains 15 residues. Germline assignment: CDR1 MNHNY and CDR2 SVGAGI (reference sequence). This chain's CDR3 is CASSSQGGVTDTQYF. The CDR3 DNA reads TGTGCCAGCAGTTCTCAGGGGGGAGTCACAGATACGCAGTATTTT.

The gene calls are TRBV6-6 and TRBJ1-1, with D unresolved. CDR3 size: 12 residues. The germline V and J ends were trimmed by 0 bases and 6 bases, with 5 bases remaining between them. The germline V gene encodes CDR1 MNHNY and CDR2 SVGAGI (reference sequence). CDR3 coding DNA: TGTGCCAGCAGTTACTCCTCGTCTGAAGCTTTCTTT. Its protein product is CASSYSSSEAFF.

This clone was counted a single time. V is TRBV29-1 and J is TRBJ1-2, with D possibly matching TRBD1 (5 bases). Germline V gene lookup returns CDR1 SQVTM and CDR2 ANQGSEA. Trimming shortened V by 6 bases and J by 2 bases, and 13 bases separated the two germline ends. The CDR3 spans 13 residues. CDR3 bases: TGCAGCGTCGAACCTCCAGGGAACTATGGCTACACCTTC. Protein: CSVEPPGNYGYTF.

Regarding this clone: The same CDR3 arises from other DNA sequences in this sample as well. The rearrangement joins TRBV30 to TRBJ1-2; D call uncertain. Germline-derived CDR1 and CDR2 are GTSNPN and SVGIG (reference sequence). CDR3 length equals 12 residues. The germline V and J ends were trimmed by 2 bases and 4 bases, with 8 bases remaining between them. The CDR3 nucleotides read TGTGCCTGGAGTCCAGGCGCCTATGGCTACACCTTC. Translating it yields CAWSPGAYGYTF.

This clone was counted between two and nine times. This sequence joins TRBV5-1 and TRBJ2-3; 10 positions agree with TRBD2. Germline V CDR1 and CDR2: SGHRS, YFSETQ. The CDR3 spans 15 residues. The V gene end was trimmed by 8 bases and the J gene end by 5 bases; junction bases not matched to a gene: 11. For the CDR3, the DNA is TGCGCCAGTAAAAGTAGCGGGGGGCGAGTAGATACGCAGTATTTT. Encoded protein: CASKSSGGRVDTQYF.

This clone appeared once. The chain uses TRBV2 and TRBJ1-1; 7 nucleotides align to TRBD1. V shed 7 bases, J shed 5 bases, and the junction held 13 bases outside the gene matches. This CDR3 has 15 amino acids. Looked up from germline, CDR1 is SNHLY and CDR2 is FYNNEI. CDR3 sequence (DNA): TGTGCCAGCATCCCCTCCCGCGACAGGGAGACTGAAGCTTTCTTT. Its translation is CASIPSRDRETEAFF.

This clone appeared a single time. V is TRBV25-1 and J is TRBJ2-1; 10 positions agree with TRBD2. The V gene end was trimmed by 4 bases and the J gene end by 0 bases; junction bases not matched to a gene: 9. Germline assignment: CDR1 MGHDK and CDR2 SYGVNS. CDR3 length equals 18 residues. CDR3 coding DNA: TGTGCCAGCAGTGGGCTAGCGGGGGCTAGGAGCTCCTACAATGAGCAGTTCTTC. It yields the protein CASSGLAGARSSYNEQFF.

This clone was observed a handful of times. The rearrangement joins TRBV5-4 to TRBJ2-7; 8 positions match TRBD1. The CDR3 length is 14 residues. V lost 2 bases and J lost 4; bases outside the gene matches: 5. Per the germline V gene, CDR1 is SGHNT and CDR2 is YYREEE (reference sequence). CDR3 DNA: TGTGCCAGCAGCTTCGACCAGGGGGCATACGAGCAGTACTTC. Its translation is CASSFDQGAYEQYF.

There are a few counts of this clone. This sequence joins TRBV11-2 and TRBJ1-6; D is ambiguous. The V gene's germline CDR1 is SGHAT and CDR2 FQNNGV. CDR3 length: 14 amino acids. The V end lost 0 bases, the J end lost 1 base, and 1 base lay between the germline ends. The CDR3 nucleotides read TGTGCCAGCAGCTTAGATTCCTATAATTCACCCCTCCACTTT. As protein: CASSLDSYNSPLHF.